Following are 15 T cell receptor beta chains from one sample sequenced in a study of blood T cell repertoires in COVID-19. Repertoires were generated with immunoSEQ multiplex PCR, while TCRdb's copy carries only in-frame clones and drops some. Altogether about 58,000 clones are present, roughly 79% being singletons, with the ten largest covering 4.9%. The material sequenced was peripheral blood. The receptors here all came from a human donor in a cohort sampled during active COVID-19.

The CDR3 sequence is CASRGGTSGGPQYF. For the CDR3, the DNA is TGTGCCAGCAGGGGAGGGACTAGCGGGGGGCCCCAGTACTTC. V is TRBV2 and J is TRBJ2-5; 15 bases are shared with TRBD2. Germline V gene data show CDR1 as SNHLY and CDR2 as FYNNEI. Losses at the gene ends were 6 bases for V and 9 bases for J; bases not matched to a gene: 5. There are 14 residues in the CDR3.

This clone was counted a single time. V gene TRBV19 combines with J gene TRBJ1-1; D remains ambiguous. V was shortened by 0 bases and J by 5 bases, with 4 bases between the two germline ends. The CDR3 covers 12 residues. Germline-derived CDR1 and CDR2 are LNHDA and SQIVND (reference sequence). The CDR3 region has the DNA TGTGCCAGTAGTATAGATAATACTGAAGCTTTCTTT. Protein: CASSIDNTEAFF.

V and J are TRBV7-9 and TRBJ2-7; weak D call: TRBD2 (5 bases). The V gene's germline CDR1 is SEHNR and CDR2 FQNEAQ (reference sequence). The ends were cut back, 5 bases at V and 7 bases at J, with 27 bases in the middle. This CDR3 has 17 amino acids. CDR3 sequence: CASSPDGEGSRRWEQYF. CDR3 nucleotides: TGTGCCAGCAGCCCGGATGGAGAGGGCTCCCGTAGGTGGGAGCAGTACTTC.

The chain joins TRBV6-2 or TRBV6-3 to TRBJ2-7; 7 bases are shared with TRBD2. The germline V gene has CDR1 MNHEY and CDR2 SVGEGT. Trimming took 2 bases from V and 7 from J; bases not matched to a gene: 8. This CDR3 spans 14 amino acids. This CDR3 is CASSYGLAETEQYF. The CDR3 DNA reads TGTGCCAGCAGTTACGGGCTAGCGGAGACAGAGCAGTACTTC.

This clone appeared a single time. The V and J genes are TRBV4-1 and TRBJ2-7; 9 bases align to TRBD1. This CDR3 is 16 amino acids long. Germline CDR1 reads MGHRA; CDR2 reads YSYEKL. The V gene end was trimmed by 0 bases and the J gene end by 3 bases; junction bases not matched to a gene: 6. The CDR3 region has the DNA TGCGCCAGCAGCCAAGACTCCCCGGGACAGGGCTACGAGCAGTACTTC. Its protein is CASSQDSPGQGYEQYF.

The chain joins TRBV12-3 or TRBV12-4 to TRBJ2-1, with D possibly being TRBD2 (5 bases). The CDR3 is 11 amino acids. Deletions cut 6 bases from V and 8 bases from J, with 8 bases between. CDR3: CASRRGYEQFF. In DNA, the CDR3 is TGTGCCAGCAGACGGGGTTATGAGCAGTTCTTC.

The CDR3 DNA reads TGTGCCAGCAGTTTAGGGACAGCGTACGAGCAGTACTTC. Its protein is CASSLGTAYEQYF. J is TRBJ2-7 and V is TRBV27; 7 bases map to TRBD1. V lost 2 bases and J lost 4; bases outside the gene matches: 2. Germline V gene lookup returns CDR1 MNHEY and CDR2 SMNVEV (reference sequence). The CDR3 runs to 13 residues.

The J gene is TRBJ2-6, the V gene TRBV3-1 (or the pseudogene TRBV3-2), with 10 bases matching TRBD2. This CDR3 is 18 amino acids long. J was trimmed by 0 bases and V by 5 bases; bases with no gene match: 7. Germline V gene data show CDR1 as LGHDT and CDR2 as YNNKEL (reference sequence). The chain's CDR3 is CASSRTSGRASGANVLTF. In DNA form, the CDR3 reads TGTGCCAGCAGCAGGACGAGCGGGAGGGCCTCTGGGGCCAACGTCCTGACTTTC.

This clone was recorded a few times. Other DNA sequences within the sample encode an identical CDR3. The gene calls are TRBV30 and TRBJ1-1, with D uncertain. V was clipped by 0 bases and J by 0 bases, with 5 bases between them. The CDR3 runs to 13 residues. CDR1 GTSNPN and CDR2 SVGIG come from the germline V gene (reference sequence). The CDR3 here is CAWSVKMNTEAFF. CDR3 DNA sequence: TGTGCCTGGAGTGTTAAAATGAACACTGAAGCTTTCTTT.

The chain employs TRBV7-7 and TRBJ2-1, with D perhaps matching TRBD2 (6 bases). V was pared by 5 bases and J by 12 bases, with 26 bases between. The CDR3 has 16 amino acids. The germline V gene encodes CDR1 SSHAT and CDR2 FNYEAQ (reference sequence). The CDR3 coding sequence is TGTGCCAGCAGCCCCGGGACTTTCGCTGGAGATGCAGGGCAGTTCTTC. This translates into CASSPGTFAGDAGQFF.

This clone was observed a few times. The chain has TRBV5-1 and TRBJ1-1, with D maybe TRBD1 (6 bases). The germline gives CDR1 SGHRS, CDR2 YFSETQ. This CDR3 has 13 amino acids. V lost 4 bases, J lost 8 bases, and 15 bases lay in between. Here the CDR3 DNA reads TGCGCCAGCAGCCCTAGGGGGGGAGACGAAGCTTTCTTT. Translated: CASSPRGGDEAFF.

The rearrangement joins TRBV4-1 to TRBJ2-1, with D tentatively TRBD1 (5 bases). V gave up 1 base and J gave up 4 bases, with 11 bases separating them. Germline V CDR1 and CDR2: MGHRA, YSYEKL. This CDR3 region has 15 residues. The CDR3 spells CASSQVSGIYNEQFF. The CDR3 bases are TGCGCCAGCAGCCAAGTTTCAGGGATATACAATGAGCAGTTCTTC.

The J gene is TRBJ2-7, the V gene TRBV12-3 or TRBV12-4, with D possibly being TRBD1 (5 bases). This CDR3 region has 13 residues. V lost 0 bases and J lost 6, with 9 bases in between. The DNA of the CDR3 is TGTGCCAGCAGTTTAGCCAGGGTTTCCGAGCAGTACTTC. Its translation is CASSLARVSEQYF.

This clone was recorded once. The rearrangement joins TRBV4-3 to TRBJ1-2, with 9 positions matching TRBD1. Germline V gene data show CDR1 as LGHNA and CDR2 as YSLEER. V was clipped by 0 bases and J by 4 bases; unmatched bases: 6. CDR3 length equals 16 residues. CDR3 amino acids: CASSQDRQGVVYGYTF. The CDR3 nucleotides are TGCGCCAGCAGCCAAGATCGACAGGGGGTTGTCTATGGCTACACCTTC.

The CDR3 coding sequence is TGTGCCAGCGCCAGGGCTCAGGGCGACTTCTCTGGAAACACCATATATTTT. Protein product: CASARAQGDFSGNTIYF. This chain links TRBV5-5 with TRBJ1-3; D may be TRBD1 (5 bases). CDR3 size: 17 residues. Germline V lookup: CDR1 SGHKS, CDR2 YYEKEE (reference sequence). Between the trimmed V and J ends, which lost 7 bases and 0 bases, there was a span of 20 bases.